This entry concerns a single T cell receptor delta chain. This clone was seen only a few times. The target of this receptor is not known. A read error likely explains this, since a far larger clone differs by one base. Other DNA variants within this sample encode the same CDR3. The data belong to a study of DNA immune sequencing with unique molecular identifiers (TCRdb year 2020). Context from the whole study: Using immunomagnetic cell separation, gammadelta T cells were enriched from buffy coats, and the genomic DNA of these cells was sequenced. gammadelta T cells were enriched from PBMC of under 11 healthy individuals by fluorescence-activated cell sorting. To compare enriched and non-enriched samples, approximately 90 ng of enriched gammadelta T-cell DNA and around 1 ug of non-enriched PBMC DNA were sequenced. An ultrasensitive DNA-based TRD repertoire sequencing method using PCR-introduced unique molecular identifiers was developed and validated in the study. The method was checked using synthetic reference molecules and blood samples from healthy people. Donors were healthy individuals, with 9 to 10 donors profiled from sorted peripheral blood gammadelta T cells. Here is what the overall study found, with its caveats: Among clonotypes in healthy donors, TRDV2 paired with TRDJ1 was identified as the most common TRD rearrangement. The primer-based approach cannot detect novel TRD sequences that are not targeted by the primers. TRD repertoire diversity differed among healthy donors, and several donors were highly oligoclonal, with the top 5 clonotypes making up more than half of productive molecules.

V lost 0 bases and J lost 4 bases; the stretch between them is 21 bases long. Measured from the cysteine to the phenylalanine, the CDR3 is 20 residues long. Of all the DNA, just the CDR3 is kept, 60 bases in frame from base 1. Per the germline V gene, GEAIGNYY is the CDR1 and EKD is the CDR2. The library was built by means of multiplex PCR. A 32-plex assay amplified the genomic DNA, with primers for all 8 TRDV and 4 TRDJ genes spanning the CDR3. A 12-nucleotide UMI was added during approximately 3 barcoding PCR cycles, followed by a second PCR with Illumina adapter primers. AMPure XP beads were used to purify the libraries, whose quality was checked on a Fragment Analyzer using the HS NGS Fragment kit. An Illumina MiniSeq mid-output kit with roughly 18% PhiX and 150 cycles of paired-end reads was used for sequencing. As for the original processing: MIGEC version 1.2.9 was used to process the reads, grouping the reads by UMI and building error-corrected consensus sequences. For post-processing, modified scripts from VDJtools version 1.2.1 were used together with the tcR R package. Clone calls in TCRdb were regenerated from the public reads with CATT, after which identical DNA sequences shared one row. TCRdb, not the authors, supplied the V and J calls. The sample table holds some 2,500 delta-chain clones, of which approximately 14% were seen once. The ten top clones hold approximately 22% of the sample.

Recombination connected TRDV2 to TRDJ3; possibly the D gene is TRDD3, per 6 matching bases. Material for sequencing was gamma-delta T cells from PBMCs. This receptor was identified in a human donor in good health. CDR3 reads: CACDTVAGAYSSWDTRQMFF. The nucleotides are TGTGCCTGTGACACCGTGGCTGGGGCCTACAGCTCGTGGGACACCCGACAGATGTTTTTC.